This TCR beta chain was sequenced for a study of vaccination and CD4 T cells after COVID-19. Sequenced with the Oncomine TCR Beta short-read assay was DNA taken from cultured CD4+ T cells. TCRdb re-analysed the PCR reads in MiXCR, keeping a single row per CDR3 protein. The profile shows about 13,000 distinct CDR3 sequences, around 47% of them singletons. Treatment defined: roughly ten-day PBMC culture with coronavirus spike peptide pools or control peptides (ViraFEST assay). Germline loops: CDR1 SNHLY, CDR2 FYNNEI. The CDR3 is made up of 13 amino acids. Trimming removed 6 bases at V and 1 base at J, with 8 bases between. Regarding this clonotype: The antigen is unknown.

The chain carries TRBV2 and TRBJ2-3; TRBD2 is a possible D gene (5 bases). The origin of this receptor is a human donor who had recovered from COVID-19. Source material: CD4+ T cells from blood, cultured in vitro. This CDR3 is CASRDSRTDTQYF. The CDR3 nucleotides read TGTGCCAGCAGGGACTCACGCACAGATACGCAGTATTTT.